The 17 T cell receptor beta chains presented below share a single source sample, sequenced in a study of cytomegalovirus exposure and HLA in healthy donors. The PCR used 60 Vbeta and 13 Jbeta primers. Using immunoSEQ multiplex PCR, the repertoire was profiled, and TCRdb retains in-frame clones only, with some absent. This repertoire comprises tens of thousands of clones; its ten largest clones make up less than 15%. Sequencing was carried out using PBMCs. These receptor sequences come from a woman aged 30 to 39 in good health and CMV-seropositive.

This sequence joins TRBV5-1 and TRBJ2-1; TRBD1 aligns across 7 bases. The V gene end was trimmed by 4 bases and the J gene end by 12 bases; junction bases not matched to a gene: 7. From germline, CDR1 is SGHRS and CDR2 YFSETQ. The CDR3 loop spans 12 amino acids. DNA for the CDR3: TGCGCCAGCAGCCCAACAGGGGCTACGCAGTTCTTC. This encodes CASSPTGATQFF.

The chain couples TRBV10-1 to TRBJ2-3; 8 bases are a match to TRBD2. The CDR3 extends over 14 amino acids. The germline CDR1 and CDR2 sequences are WNHNN and SYGVQD (reference sequence). J gave up 1 base and V 3 bases, and 0 bases lay outside the gene matches. The CDR3 nucleotides read TGCGCCAGCAGTGACGGGGGGGGCACAGATACGCAGTATTTT. This sequence encodes CASSDGGGTDTQYF.

The chain links TRBV7-9 to TRBJ2-7, with a possible D match to TRBD1 (7 bases). Trimming pared 4 bases from V and 0 bases from J, leaving 16 bases between. The CDR3 is made up of 16 amino acids. The germline CDR1 and CDR2 sequences are SEHNR and FQNEAQ (reference sequence). The CDR3 DNA is TGTGCCAGCAGCTCAGGGGCAGGGGGGCACTCCTACGAGCAGTACTTC. It translates to CASSSGAGGHSYEQYF.

This chain uses TRBV4-1 with TRBJ2-7; 10 positions agree with TRBD2. Germline CDR1 reads MGHRA; CDR2 reads YSYEKL. The CDR3 consists of 18 residues. With 0 bases clipped from V and 4 bases from J, the junction kept 12 bases outside the gene matches. Here the CDR3 reads CASSQDASGSVFSYEQYF. The CDR3, as DNA: TGCGCCAGCAGCCAAGATGCTAGCGGGAGTGTCTTCAGTTACGAGCAGTACTTC.

The chain has TRBV6-5 and TRBJ2-7; 7 bases map to TRBD1. CDR3 size: 15 residues. Per germline, CDR1 MNHEY and CDR2 SVGAGI. Trimming cost V 5 bases and J 2 bases; bases outside gene matches: 9. CDR3 residues: CASSNPDRTAYEQYF. In nucleotides, the CDR3 is TGTGCCAGCAGTAACCCGGACAGGACTGCCTACGAGCAGTACTTC.

The genes are TRBV5-6 and TRBJ2-6; no reliable D call. V lost 5 bases and J lost 4, with 4 bases in between. Germline V gives CDR1 SGHDT, CDR2 YYEEEE. The CDR3 is 12 residues long. CDR3 in amino acids: CASRLGANVLTF. CDR3 sequence (DNA): TGTGCCAGCAGGTTAGGGGCCAACGTCCTGACTTTC.

The CDR3, as DNA: TGTGCCAGCAGCCAAGATGGGGGGGAGCAGTACTTC. Translating gives CASSQDGGEQYF. This chain links TRBV4-2 with TRBJ2-7, with D tentatively TRBD2 (6 bases). V shed 0 bases and J shed 7 bases, with 7 bases lying between them. Germline CDR1 is LGHNA and CDR2 is YNFKEQ. The CDR3 length is 12 residues.

The rearrangement links TRBV11-2 to TRBJ2-7; D not resolved. Germline V lookup: CDR1 SGHAT, CDR2 FQNNGV. Deletions cut 3 bases from V and 7 bases from J, with 10 bases between. CDR3 length: 12 residues. The CDR3 sequence: CASSFQSGEQYF. The CDR3 bases are TGTGCCAGCAGCTTTCAGTCGGGTGAGCAGTACTTC.

The V gene is TRBV19, the J gene TRBJ1-2; 7 bases align to TRBD1. V was pared by 9 bases and J by 5 bases, with 9 bases of the junction left unmatched. This CDR3 has 13 residues. From germline, CDR1 is LNHDA and CDR2 SQIVND (reference sequence). The CDR3 DNA reads as TGTGCCAGCACGGACAGGCTGTGGTATGGCTACACCTTC. Its protein product is CASTDRLWYGYTF. The entire variable domain, with the rest obtained from reference TRBV19 and TRBJ1-2, is as follows: DGGITQSPKYLFRKEGQNVTLSCEQNLNHDAMYWYRQDPGQGLRLIYYSQIVNDFQKGDIAEGYSVSREKKESFPLTVTSAQKNPTAFYLCASTDRLWYGYTFGSGTRLTVV.

The chain carries TRBV5-6 and TRBJ1-1, with a possible D match to TRBD1 (5 bases). Trimming removed 1 base from V and 5 bases from J, with 12 bases in between. This CDR3 comprises 14 residues. The germline CDR1 and CDR2 sequences are SGHDT and YYEEEE. The CDR3 reads CASSLRRGSTEAFF. The CDR3 region has the DNA TGTGCCAGCAGCTTGAGGAGGGGTTCAACTGAAGCTTTCTTT.

V and J are TRBV4-1 and TRBJ2-5; D may be TRBD1 (6 bases). The CDR3 totals 14 residues. The V gene lost 4 bases and the J gene lost 5 bases, with 14 bases spanning the gap. Germline lookup yields CDR1 MGHRA and CDR2 YSYEKL. The CDR3 region has the DNA TGCGCCAGCAGCCTCACACAGGGCTCGGAGACCCAGTACTTC. It translates to CASSLTQGSETQYF.

The V call is TRBV18, the J call TRBJ1-1; perhaps TRBD1 as D (6 bases). The CDR3 has 16 residues. Germline-derived CDR1 and CDR2 are KGHSH and LQKENI. With 0 bases removed from V and 0 bases from J, the gap between germline ends came to 11 bases. The CDR3: CASSPPNDRLNTEAFF. The CDR3 DNA reads as TGTGCCAGCTCACCACCTAACGACAGGCTGAACACTGAAGCTTTCTTT.

This rearrangement joins TRBV6-5 to TRBJ2-3, with TRBD1 matching over 7 bases. CDR3 size: 14 residues. Germline-derived CDR1 and CDR2 are MNHEY and SVGAGI. The junction had 1 base not matched to a gene; V was cut back by 2 bases and J by 2 bases. The CDR3 here is CASSYDRATDTQYF. The CDR3 DNA follows: TGTGCCAGCAGTTACGACAGGGCCACAGATACGCAGTATTTT.

The rearrangement uses TRBV6-1 and TRBJ2-6; D is undetermined. The length of the CDR3 is 12 residues. Germline-derived CDR1 and CDR2 are MNHNS and SASEGT. Trimming took off 6 bases at V and 4 bases at J, with 4 bases between the two ends. CDR3 in DNA: TGTGCCAGCAGCTCCGGGGCCAACGTCCTGACTTTC. It specifies CASSSGANVLTF.

The chain couples TRBV6-6 to TRBJ2-7; 10 positions match TRBD1. In germline, CDR1 is MNHNY, CDR2 SVGAGI (reference sequence). Trimming took 2 bases from V and 3 from J; bases not matched to a gene: 7. The CDR3 has 16 residues. In nucleotides, the CDR3 is TGTGCCAGCAGTTACGGTGGAGGGGACAGGGGCTACGAGCAGTACTTC. The encoded protein is CASSYGGGDRGYEQYF.

The rearrangement links TRBV6-5 to TRBJ2-7; D is possibly TRBD2 (6 bases). With 5 bases removed from V and 7 bases from J, the gap between germline ends came to 18 bases. The CDR3 length is 14 residues. Looked up from germline, CDR1 is MNHEY and CDR2 is SVGAGI. Here the CDR3 DNA reads TGTGCCAGCAGTAAGGGAGGAGGGTTCATGGAGCAGTACTTC. Its translation is CASSKGGGFMEQYF.

This chain connects TRBV18 to TRBJ2-5; 14 bases are a match to TRBD2. This CDR3 contains 18 residues. Germline V gene data show CDR1 as KGHSH and CDR2 as LQKENI. J gave up 4 bases and V 0 bases, and 7 bases lay outside the gene matches. This chain's CDR3 is CASSPPGLAGGGGETQYF. The CDR3 DNA is TGTGCCAGCTCACCACCCGGACTAGCGGGGGGTGGTGGAGAGACCCAGTACTTC.